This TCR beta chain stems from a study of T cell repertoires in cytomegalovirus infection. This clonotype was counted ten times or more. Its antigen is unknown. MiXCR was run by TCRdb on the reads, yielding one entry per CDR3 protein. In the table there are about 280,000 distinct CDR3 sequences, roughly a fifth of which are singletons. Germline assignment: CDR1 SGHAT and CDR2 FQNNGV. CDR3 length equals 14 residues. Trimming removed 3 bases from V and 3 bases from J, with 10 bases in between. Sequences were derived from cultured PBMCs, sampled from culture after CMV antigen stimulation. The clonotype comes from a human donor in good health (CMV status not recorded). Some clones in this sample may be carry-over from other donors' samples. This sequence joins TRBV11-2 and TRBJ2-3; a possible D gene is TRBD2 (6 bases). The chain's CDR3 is CASSFAGMTDTQYF. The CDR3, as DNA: TGTGCCAGCAGCTTCGCGGGGATGACAGATACGCAGTATTTT. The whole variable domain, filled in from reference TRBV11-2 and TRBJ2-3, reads EAGVAQSPRYKIIEKRQSVAFWCNPISGHATLYWYQQILGQGPKLLIQFQNNGVVDDSQLPKDRFSAERLKGVDSTLKIQPAKLEDSAVYLCASSFAGMTDTQYFGPGTRLTVL.